Listed below are T cell receptor beta chains from one sample, sequenced in a study of shared clonotypes between healthy human individuals. Libraries were prepared by immunoSEQ multiplex PCR; TCRdb keeps only in-frame clonotypes and omits some of them. The table lists over a million clones, about 84% of them singletons. Sequenced input: memory CD4+ T cells from PBMCs. These receptors were collected from a man aged 18 to 29 in good health. Some clones in this sample may be carry-over from other donors' samples. Both conserved end residues are part of each CDR3. The D gene is left open where the match is weak. Some rows mark clone size as missing; the rest say once, few, many or name a class of expanded clone.

clone_size	v_call	d_call	j_call	cdr3_nt	cdr3_aa
NA	TRBV6-4	NA	TRBJ2-3	TGTGCCAGCAGTCGTCTGCACACAGATACGCAGTATTTT	CASSRLHTDTQYF
NA	TRBV27	NA	TRBJ2-2	TGTGCCAGCGGGGCAGTGAACACCGGGGAGCTGTTTTTT	CASGAVNTGELFF
NA	TRBV5-1	TRBD1	TRBJ1-1	TGCGCCAGCAGCTCGCGGACAGGGGCGAACACTGAAGCTTTCTTT	CASSSRTGANTEAFF
NA	TRBV5-1	NA	TRBJ1-4	TGCGCCAGCAGCTTGTCGTCTGCTAATGAAAAACTGTTTTTT	CASSLSSANEKLFF
NA	TRBV27	NA	TRBJ2-3	TGTGCCAGCAGTCCCATGGGCGGGATTACAGATACGCAGTATTTT	CASSPMGGITDTQYF
NA	TRBV30	TRBD2	TRBJ2-5	TGTGCCTGGAGTGGGTCGGCTAGCGGGAGCACTAGCAACAAGGAGACCCAGTACTTC	CAWSGSASGSTSNKETQYF
NA	TRBV5-1	NA	TRBJ2-1	TGCGCCAGCAGACCCCGTTCTCGGAATGAGCAGTTCTTC	CASRPRSRNEQFF
NA	TRBV9	NA	TRBJ1-1	TGTGCCAGCAGCCTGAGCGGGCGGACTGAAGCTTTCTTT	CASSLSGRTEAFF
NA	TRBV5-1	TRBD1	TRBJ2-5	TGCGCCAGCAGCTTATATACCAGGGGGATAGGAGAGACCCAGTACTTC	CASSLYTRGIGETQYF
NA	TRBV7-8	NA	TRBJ2-7	TGTGCCAGCAGCTTAATTTCCGCCGAGCAGTACTTC	CASSLISAEQYF
NA	TRBV28	TRBD1	TRBJ1-2	TGTGCCAGCAGTTTGACCGGGACAGGCCTTACCTTC	CASSLTGTGLTF
NA	TRBV7-9	NA	TRBJ2-3	TGTGCCAGCAGCTGGGACTCGGATACGCAGTATTTT	CASSWDSDTQYF
NA	TRBV7-9	NA	TRBJ1-1	TGTGCCAGCAGCTTACCACGTTCTGAAGCTTTCTTT	CASSLPRSEAFF
NA	TRBV27	TRBD1	TRBJ2-1	TGTGCCAGCAGTTTAACAGGGGGCGGGATTTACTTCGATGAGCAGTTCTTC	CASSLTGGGIYFDEQFF
NA	TRBV7-2	NA	TRBJ2-2	TGTGCCAGCAGCATAGACCTGGGCGGGGAGCTGTTTTTT	CASSIDLGGELFF
NA	TRBV7-8	TRBD1	TRBJ2-3	TGTGCCAGCAGCTTGCGACAGGGCGCTCGTACAGATACGCAGTATTTT	CASSLRQGARTDTQYF
NA	TRBV5-1	TRBD1	TRBJ1-5	TGCGCCAGCAGCCCGGGACAGGGGGCGACGGCCCAGCATTTT	CASSPGQGATAQHF
NA	TRBV28	TRBD2	TRBJ2-7	TGTGCCAGCTACGAGGCCGGTAGCGGGAGCTCCTACGAGCAGTACTTC	CASYEAGSGSSYEQYF
once	TRBV27	NA	TRBJ2-7	TGTGCCAGCGGCTACGAGCAGTACTTC	CASGYEQYF
NA	TRBV6-1	NA	TRBJ2-2	TGTGCCAGCAGTGATATGCAGGGATCCGGGGAGCTGTTTTTT	CASSDMQGSGELFF
NA	TRBV9	TRBD1	TRBJ2-7	TGTGCCAGCAGCGTAGGACCGGGGCAGGGGGCCGGCGAGCAGTACTTC	CASSVGPGQGAGEQYF
few	TRBV5-4	TRBD1	TRBJ1-2	TGTGCCAGCAGCGGACCGGGACAGGGCTTCTATGGCTACACCTTC	CASSGPGQGFYGYTF
NA	TRBV7-2	TRBD2	TRBJ2-5	TGTGCCAGCAGCCCAAGCGGGAGGCGGTTTAGGGCGGAGACCCAGTACTTC	CASSPSGRRFRAETQYF
medium-sized	TRBV18	NA	TRBJ1-2	TGTGCCAGCTCACCACAGGCGGCTGGCTACACCTTC	CASSPQAAGYTF
NA	TRBV7-2	TRBD1	TRBJ2-2	TGTGCCAGCAGCTTAGGTATCGGGACAGCGAACACCGGGGAGCTGTTTTTT	CASSLGIGTANTGELFF
NA	TRBV11-2	TRBD2	TRBJ2-3	TGTGCCAGCAGGCTGGGGGGGATAAGGGATACGCAGTATTTT	CASRLGGIRDTQYF
NA	TRBV6-5	NA	TRBJ1-2	TGTGCCAGCAGTTACTCTTACGGCGGCTATGGCTACACCTTC	CASSYSYGGYGYTF
NA	TRBV7-9	TRBD1	TRBJ2-7	TGTGCCAGCAGCTTATACAGGGGCAGCGGCTACGAGCAGTACTTC	CASSLYRGSGYEQYF
NA	TRBV5-1	NA	TRBJ2-5	TGCGCCAGCAGCCCCCCGCAGGGGGGTCAGGAGACCCAGTACTTC	CASSPPQGGQETQYF
few	TRBV5-1	NA	TRBJ2-7	TGCGCCAGCAACGCCGGGCAGGGGCTCTCCTACGAGCAGTACTTC	CASNAGQGLSYEQYF
NA	TRBV5-5	NA	TRBJ1-3	TGTGCCAGCAGCTTTCAGGGTTCCACCATATATTTT	CASSFQGSTIYF
NA	TRBV28	NA	TRBJ1-5	TGTGCCAGCAGTTTGCCCCAGAATCAGCCCCAGCATTTT	CASSLPQNQPQHF
NA	TRBV18	NA	TRBJ2-5	TGTGCCAGCTCACCCAATAAGGAGACCCAGTACTTC	CASSPNKETQYF
few	TRBV9	NA	TRBJ2-5	TGTGCCAGCAGCAGAGGGGGGCTTAGGGAGACCCAGTACTTC	CASSRGGLRETQYF
NA	TRBV28	NA	TRBJ1-1	TGTGCCAGCAGTTTATCGACGAACACTGAAGCTTTCTTT	CASSLSTNTEAFF
few	TRBV27	NA	TRBJ1-5	TGTGCCAGCAGTTCCCCGTCGTTGGGTCAGCCCCAGCATTTT	CASSSPSLGQPQHF
NA	TRBV5-1	TRBD2	TRBJ2-1	TGCGCCAGCAGCTTGGAGGGATCTAGCGGGGGCTCCTACAATGAGCAGTTCTTC	CASSLEGSSGGSYNEQFF
many	TRBV5-1	NA	TRBJ1-1	TGCGCCAGCAGCTCGGGGCGGGGGGACACTGAAGCTTTCTTT	CASSSGRGDTEAFF
many	TRBV7-9	TRBD1	TRBJ1-3	TGTGCCAGCAGCTTACTCGGGACAGGTAGCTCTGGAAACACCATATATTTT	CASSLLGTGSSGNTIYF
once	TRBV5-1	NA	TRBJ2-3	TGCGCCAGCAGCTTGGCAGGTTTCGGACAGTATGGACAAGATACGCAGTATTTT	CASSLAGFGQYGQDTQYF
few	TRBV6-5	TRBD1	TRBJ1-1	TGTGCCAGCAGTTACCGGGACAGGGGGACCCGGGGAGCTTTCTTT	CASSYRDRGTRGAFF
NA	TRBV5-1	TRBD2	TRBJ2-5	TGCGCCAGCAGCAAAAACGCGGGAGCGGTTGAGACCCAGTACTTC	CASSKNAGAVETQYF
NA	TRBV30	TRBD2	TRBJ2-3	TGTGCCTGGGACGGACTAGCGGAGTCAGATACGCAGTATTTT	CAWDGLAESDTQYF
NA	TRBV15	NA	TRBJ2-3	TGTGCCACCAGCGTTCCAGGGGGGGTGGCTACGCAGTATTTT	CATSVPGGVATQYF
few	TRBV7-9	NA	TRBJ1-2	TGTGCCAGCAGCTTAAGAGACCTTCGAGATGGCTACACCTTC	CASSLRDLRDGYTF
NA	TRBV29-1	NA	TRBJ1-1	TGCAGCACCCGAGGAGGGGCGGACACTGAAGCTTTCTTT	CSTRGGADTEAFF
NA	TRBV7-2	NA	TRBJ2-3	TGTGCCAGCAGCTTAGATACGGGGGCAGATACGCAGTATTTT	CASSLDTGADTQYF
NA	TRBV30	NA	TRBJ2-7	TGTGCCTGGAGTGTACCGGGGAGGACTCGCTACGAGCAGTACTTC	CAWSVPGRTRYEQYF
NA	TRBV7-6	NA	TRBJ2-2	TGTGCCAGCAGCTTAAGGGGGAACACCGGGGAGCTGTTTTTT	CASSLRGNTGELFF
NA	TRBV27	NA	TRBJ1-5	TGTGCCAGCAGCTCAAGGGGCCATCAGCCCCAGCATTTT	CASSSRGHQPQHF
NA	TRBV30	NA	TRBJ2-3	TGTGCCTGGAGACTAGCCACAGATACGCAGTATTTT	CAWRLATDTQYF
NA	TRBV5-4	NA	TRBJ2-7	TGTGCCAGCAGCTTGGGATTGGCCGACAGCACGGCCTACGAGCAGTACTTC	CASSLGLADSTAYEQYF
NA	TRBV5-1	TRBD1	TRBJ1-2	TGCGCCAGCAGCAGAACAGGGGGCGCAGGGTATGGCTACACCTTC	CASSRTGGAGYGYTF